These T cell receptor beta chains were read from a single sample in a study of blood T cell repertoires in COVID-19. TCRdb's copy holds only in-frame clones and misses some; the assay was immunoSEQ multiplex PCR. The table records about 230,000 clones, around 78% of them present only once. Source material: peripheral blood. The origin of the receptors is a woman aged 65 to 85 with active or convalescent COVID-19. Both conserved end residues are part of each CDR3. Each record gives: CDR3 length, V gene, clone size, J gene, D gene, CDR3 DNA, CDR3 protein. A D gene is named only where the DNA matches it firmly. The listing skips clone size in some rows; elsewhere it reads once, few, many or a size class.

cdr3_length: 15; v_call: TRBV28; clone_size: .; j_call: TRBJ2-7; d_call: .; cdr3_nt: TGTGCCAGCAGTTTATGGGAGGGAGGCTCCTACGAGCAGTACTTC; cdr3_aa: CASSLWEGGSYEQYF
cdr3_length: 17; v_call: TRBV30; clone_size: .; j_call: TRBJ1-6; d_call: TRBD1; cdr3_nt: TGTGCCTGGACCCGAGGGGGGGCGGACAGGGGGAATTCACCCCTCCACTTT; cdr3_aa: CAWTRGGADRGNSPLHF
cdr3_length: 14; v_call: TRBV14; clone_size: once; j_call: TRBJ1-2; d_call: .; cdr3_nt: TGTGCCAGCAGCCAAGTCCCAGCTAACTATGGCTACACCTTC; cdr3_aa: CASSQVPANYGYTF
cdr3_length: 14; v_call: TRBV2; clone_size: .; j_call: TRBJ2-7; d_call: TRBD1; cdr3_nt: TGTGCCAGCAGTGAACAGGGGGCGACGTACGAGCAGTACTTC; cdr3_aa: CASSEQGATYEQYF
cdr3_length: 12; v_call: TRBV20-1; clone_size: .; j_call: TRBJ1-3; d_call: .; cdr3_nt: TGCAGTGCTAGTAACAGTGGAAACACCATATATTTT; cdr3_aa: CSASNSGNTIYF
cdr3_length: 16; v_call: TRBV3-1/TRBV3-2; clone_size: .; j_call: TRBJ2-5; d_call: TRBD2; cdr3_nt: TGTGCCAGCAGCCAAGGGGCCGGGCTAGCGGAAGAGACCCAGTACTTC; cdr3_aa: CASSQGAGLAEETQYF
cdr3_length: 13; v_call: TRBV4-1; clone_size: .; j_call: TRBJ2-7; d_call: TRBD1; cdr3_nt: TGCGCCAGCAGCCATGGGACAGCCTACGAGCAGTACTTC; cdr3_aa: CASSHGTAYEQYF
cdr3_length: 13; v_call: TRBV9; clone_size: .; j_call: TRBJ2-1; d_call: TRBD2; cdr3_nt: TGTGCCAGCAGCGTAGCACCGGGGGGTGAGCAGTTCTTC; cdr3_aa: CASSVAPGGEQFF
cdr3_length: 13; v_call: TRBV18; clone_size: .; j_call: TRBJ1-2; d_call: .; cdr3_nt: TGTGCCAGCTCACCTGACGTAACGAGGGGCTACACCTTC; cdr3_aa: CASSPDVTRGYTF
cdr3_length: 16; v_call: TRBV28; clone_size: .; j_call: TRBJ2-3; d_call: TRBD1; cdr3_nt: TGTGCCAGCAGTTTGATGGGGACAGGGCTGGGGGATACGCAGTATTTT; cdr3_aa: CASSLMGTGLGDTQYF
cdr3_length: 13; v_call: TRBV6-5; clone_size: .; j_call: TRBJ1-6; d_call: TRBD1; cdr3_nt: TGTGCCAGCAGTTCGGACAGGGCCTCCCCCCTCCACTTT; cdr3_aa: CASSSDRASPLHF
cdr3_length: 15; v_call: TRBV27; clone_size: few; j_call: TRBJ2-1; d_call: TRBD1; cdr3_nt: TGTGCCAGCAGTTTGGACAGGGGCTCCTACAATGAGCAGTTCTTC; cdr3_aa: CASSLDRGSYNEQFF
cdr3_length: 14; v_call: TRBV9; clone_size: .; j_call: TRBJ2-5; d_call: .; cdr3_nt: TGTGCCAGCAGCCCGACAGTAAAGCAAGAGACCCAGTACTTC; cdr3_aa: CASSPTVKQETQYF
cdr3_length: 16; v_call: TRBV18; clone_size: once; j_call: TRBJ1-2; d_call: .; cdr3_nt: TGTGCCAGCTCACCTTTTACAGGCGAAGCTAACTATGGCTACACCTTC; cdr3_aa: CASSPFTGEANYGYTF
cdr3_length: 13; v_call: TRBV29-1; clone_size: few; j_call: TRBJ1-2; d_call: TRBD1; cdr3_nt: TGCAGCGTTGAAGCGGGGACAGGGTCTTACTACACCTTC; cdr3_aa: CSVEAGTGSYYTF
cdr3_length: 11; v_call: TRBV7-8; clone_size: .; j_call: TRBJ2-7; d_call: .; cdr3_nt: TGTGCCAGCAGCTTACGCTACGAGCAGTACTTC; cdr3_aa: CASSLRYEQYF
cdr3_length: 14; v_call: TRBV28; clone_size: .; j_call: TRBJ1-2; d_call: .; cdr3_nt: TGTGCCAGCAGTCCCGGGGGGCCCTACTATGGCTACACCTTC; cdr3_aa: CASSPGGPYYGYTF
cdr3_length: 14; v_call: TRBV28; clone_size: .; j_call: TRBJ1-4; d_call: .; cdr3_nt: TGTGCCACCGATTCACAGGGAATCGGTGAAAAACTGTTTTTT; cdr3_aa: CATDSQGIGEKLFF
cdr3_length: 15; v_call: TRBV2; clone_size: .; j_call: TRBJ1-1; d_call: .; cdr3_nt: TGTGCCAGCAGTGAATCGGTTGGAGGCGGCACTGAAGCTTTCTTT; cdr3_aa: CASSESVGGGTEAFF
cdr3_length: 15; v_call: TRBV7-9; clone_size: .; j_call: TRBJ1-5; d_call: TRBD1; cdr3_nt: TGTGCCAGCAGCCGGGACAGGATAGGGCATCAGCCCCAGCATTTT; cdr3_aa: CASSRDRIGHQPQHF
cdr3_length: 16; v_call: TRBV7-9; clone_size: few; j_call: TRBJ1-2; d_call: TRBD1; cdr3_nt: TGTGCCAGCAGCTTACTCCTGACAGGGAATCTTGGTGGCTACACCTTC; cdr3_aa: CASSLLLTGNLGGYTF
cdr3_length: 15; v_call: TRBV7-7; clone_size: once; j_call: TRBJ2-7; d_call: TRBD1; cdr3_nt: TGTGCCAGCAGCTTCGGGACAGGGGGTAGCTACGAGCAGTACTTC; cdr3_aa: CASSFGTGGSYEQYF
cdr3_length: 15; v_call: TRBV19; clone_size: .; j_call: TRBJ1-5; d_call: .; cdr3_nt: TGTGCCAGTACCCCTTCGGGGACAAACAATCAGCCCCAGCATTTT; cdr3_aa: CASTPSGTNNQPQHF
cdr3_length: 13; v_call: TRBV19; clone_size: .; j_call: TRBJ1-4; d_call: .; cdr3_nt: TGTGCCAGCACAGGGTCGGCTAATGAAAAACTGTTTTTT; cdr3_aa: CASTGSANEKLFF
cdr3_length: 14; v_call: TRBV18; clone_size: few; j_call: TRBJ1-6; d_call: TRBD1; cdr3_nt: TGTGCCAGCTCACCGGGACAGGATAATTCACCCCTCCACTTT; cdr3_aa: CASSPGQDNSPLHF
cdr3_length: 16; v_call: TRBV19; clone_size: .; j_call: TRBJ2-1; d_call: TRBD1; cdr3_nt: TGTGCCAGTAGCAACCGACAGGGTCCGCCCTACAATGAGCAGTTCTTC; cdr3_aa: CASSNRQGPPYNEQFF
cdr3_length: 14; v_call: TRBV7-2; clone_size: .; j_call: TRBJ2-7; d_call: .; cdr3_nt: TGTGCCAGCAGCTTACAAGGAGGAATCTACGAGCAGTACTTC; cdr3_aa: CASSLQGGIYEQYF
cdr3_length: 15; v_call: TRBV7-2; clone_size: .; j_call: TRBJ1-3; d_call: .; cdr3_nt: TGTGCCAGCAGCCCCGGCCGGGGGGAAGGAAACACCATATATTTT; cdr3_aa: CASSPGRGEGNTIYF
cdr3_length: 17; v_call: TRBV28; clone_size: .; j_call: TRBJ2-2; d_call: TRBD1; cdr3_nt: TGTGCCAGCAGTTTCCCGCCTAGGGGGCTGAACACCGGGGAGCTGTTTTTT; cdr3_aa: CASSFPPRGLNTGELFF
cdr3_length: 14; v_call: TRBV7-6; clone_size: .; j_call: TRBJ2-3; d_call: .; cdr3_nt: TGTGCCAGCAGCCTAGCGATTTCGACGGGTACGCAGTATTTT; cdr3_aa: CASSLAISTGTQYF
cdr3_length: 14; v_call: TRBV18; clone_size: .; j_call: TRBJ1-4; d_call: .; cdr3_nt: TGTGCCAGCTCACCCCCTTCGGGGAATGAAAAACTGTTTTTT; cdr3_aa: CASSPPSGNEKLFF
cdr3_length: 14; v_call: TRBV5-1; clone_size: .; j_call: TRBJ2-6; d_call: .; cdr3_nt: TGCGCCACCCGGTTGGCAGGTGGGGCCAACGTCCTGACTTTC; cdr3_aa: CATRLAGGANVLTF
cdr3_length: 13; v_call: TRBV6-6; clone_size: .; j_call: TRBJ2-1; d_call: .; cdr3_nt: TGTGCCAGCAATGAGATGACAGGCCGTGAGCAGTTCTTC; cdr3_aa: CASNEMTGREQFF
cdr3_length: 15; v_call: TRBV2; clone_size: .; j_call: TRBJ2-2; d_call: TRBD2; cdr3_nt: TGTGCCAGCAGGAGACCAGCGGGGGACACCGGGGAGCTGTTTTTT; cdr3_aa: CASRRPAGDTGELFF
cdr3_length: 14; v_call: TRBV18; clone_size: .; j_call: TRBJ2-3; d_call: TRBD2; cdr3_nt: TGTGCCAGCTCACCTCTAACTAGCGGGGATACGCAGTATTTT; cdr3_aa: CASSPLTSGDTQYF
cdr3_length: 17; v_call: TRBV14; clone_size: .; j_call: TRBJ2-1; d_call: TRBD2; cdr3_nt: TGTGCCAGCAGCCGCACTGTGGCGTGGCGGGGGAGGAATGAGCAGTTCTTC; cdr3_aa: CASSRTVAWRGRNEQFF
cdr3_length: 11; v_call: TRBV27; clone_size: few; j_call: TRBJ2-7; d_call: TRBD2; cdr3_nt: TGTGCCGCGGGGGGGCTGGACGAGCAGTACTTC; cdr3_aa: CAAGGLDEQYF
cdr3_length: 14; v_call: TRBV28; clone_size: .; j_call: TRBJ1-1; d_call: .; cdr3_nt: TGTGCCAGCAGTTATAGGGCGGGATGGACTGAAGCTTTCTTT; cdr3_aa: CASSYRAGWTEAFF
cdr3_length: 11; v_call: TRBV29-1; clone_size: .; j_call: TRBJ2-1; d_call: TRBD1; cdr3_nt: TGCAGCGGTGACAGGGGCAATGAGCAGTTCTTC; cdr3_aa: CSGDRGNEQFF
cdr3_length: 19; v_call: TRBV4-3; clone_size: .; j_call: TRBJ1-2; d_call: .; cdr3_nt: TGCGCCAGCAGCCAAGACCTGCCGCTGGGGAGAGCAACGGGCTATGGCTACACCTTC; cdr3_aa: CASSQDLPLGRATGYGYTF
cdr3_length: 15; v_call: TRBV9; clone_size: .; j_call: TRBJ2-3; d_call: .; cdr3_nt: TGTGCCAGCAGCGCCCCACCTCGAGTCACAGATACGCAGTATTTT; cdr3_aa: CASSAPPRVTDTQYF
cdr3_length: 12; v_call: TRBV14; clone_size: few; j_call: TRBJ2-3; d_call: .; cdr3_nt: TGTGCCAGCAGCCTGGGGCGAGATACGCAGTATTTT; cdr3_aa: CASSLGRDTQYF
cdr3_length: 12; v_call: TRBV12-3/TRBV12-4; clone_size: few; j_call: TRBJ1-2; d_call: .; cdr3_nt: TGTGCCAGCAGTTCGACAGGCTATGGCTACACCTTC; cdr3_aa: CASSSTGYGYTF
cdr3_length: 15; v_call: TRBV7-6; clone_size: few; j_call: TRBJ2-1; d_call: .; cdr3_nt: TGTGCCAGCACCAAGACTGGGAGCTCCTACAATGAGCAGTTCTTC; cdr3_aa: CASTKTGSSYNEQFF
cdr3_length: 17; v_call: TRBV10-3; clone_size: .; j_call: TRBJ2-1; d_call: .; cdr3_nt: TGTGCCATCAGTGAGTCAGGGGCAGCGAGCTCCTACAATGAGCAGTTCTTC; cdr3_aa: CAISESGAASSYNEQFF
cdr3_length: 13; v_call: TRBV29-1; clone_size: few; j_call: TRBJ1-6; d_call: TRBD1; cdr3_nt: TGCAGCGTTGGGACAGGGGAGCATTCACCCCTCCACTTT; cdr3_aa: CSVGTGEHSPLHF
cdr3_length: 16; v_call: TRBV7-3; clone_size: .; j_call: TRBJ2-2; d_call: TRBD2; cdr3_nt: TGTGCCAGCAGCTTAAAGGCGGGGGGACCCACCGGGGAGCTGTTTTTT; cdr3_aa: CASSLKAGGPTGELFF
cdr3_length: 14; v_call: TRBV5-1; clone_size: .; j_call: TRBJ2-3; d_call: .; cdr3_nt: TGCGCCAGCAGCCCACGACTAGTCACAGATACGCAGTATTTT; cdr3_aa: CASSPRLVTDTQYF
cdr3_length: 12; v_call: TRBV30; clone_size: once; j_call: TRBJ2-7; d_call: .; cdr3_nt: TGTGCCTGGACCAGGGACTCCTACGAGCAGTACTTC; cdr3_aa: CAWTRDSYEQYF
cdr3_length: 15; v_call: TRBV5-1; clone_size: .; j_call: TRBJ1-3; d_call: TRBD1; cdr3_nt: TGCGCCAGCAGCCTTCGGACAGGGGGCGGAAACACCATATATTTT; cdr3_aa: CASSLRTGGGNTIYF
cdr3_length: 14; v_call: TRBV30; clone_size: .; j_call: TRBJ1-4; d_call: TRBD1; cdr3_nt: TGTGCCTGGGGCCTCGACAGGGGGCATGAAAAACTGTTTTTT; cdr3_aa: CAWGLDRGHEKLFF